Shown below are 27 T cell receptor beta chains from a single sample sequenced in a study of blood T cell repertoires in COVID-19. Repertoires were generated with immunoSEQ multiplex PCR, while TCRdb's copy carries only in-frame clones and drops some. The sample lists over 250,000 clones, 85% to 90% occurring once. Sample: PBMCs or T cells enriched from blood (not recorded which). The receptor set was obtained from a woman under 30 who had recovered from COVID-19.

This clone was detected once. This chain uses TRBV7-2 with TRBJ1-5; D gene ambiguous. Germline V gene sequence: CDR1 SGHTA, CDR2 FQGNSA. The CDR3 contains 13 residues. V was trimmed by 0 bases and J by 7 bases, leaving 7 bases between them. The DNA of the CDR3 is TGTGCCAGCAGCTTAGCCGGGTGGCAGCCCCAGCATTTT. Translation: CASSLAGWQPQHF.

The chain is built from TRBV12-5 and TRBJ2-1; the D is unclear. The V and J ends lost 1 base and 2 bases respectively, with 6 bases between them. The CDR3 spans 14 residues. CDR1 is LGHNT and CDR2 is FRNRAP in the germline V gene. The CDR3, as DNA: TGTGCTAGTGGTTTGGGAACTACCTACAATGAGCAGTTCTTC. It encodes CASGLGTTYNEQFF.

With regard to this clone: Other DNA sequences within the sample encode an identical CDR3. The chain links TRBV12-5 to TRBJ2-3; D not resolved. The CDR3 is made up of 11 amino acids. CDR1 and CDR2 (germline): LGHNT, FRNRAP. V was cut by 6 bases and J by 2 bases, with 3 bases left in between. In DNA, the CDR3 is TGTGCTAGTGGCTACACAGATACGCAGTATTTT. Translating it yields CASGYTDTQYF.

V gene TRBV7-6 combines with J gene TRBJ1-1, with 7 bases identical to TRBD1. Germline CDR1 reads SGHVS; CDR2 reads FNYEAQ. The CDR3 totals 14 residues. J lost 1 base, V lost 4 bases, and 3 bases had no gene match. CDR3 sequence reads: CASSYGTENTEAFF. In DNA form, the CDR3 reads TGTGCCAGCAGCTACGGGACAGAGAACACTGAAGCTTTCTTT.

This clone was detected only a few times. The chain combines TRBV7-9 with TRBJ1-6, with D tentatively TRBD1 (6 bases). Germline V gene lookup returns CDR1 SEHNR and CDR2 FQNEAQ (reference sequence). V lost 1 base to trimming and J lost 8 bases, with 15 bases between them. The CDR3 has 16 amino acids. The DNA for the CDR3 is TGTGCCAGCAGCTTAGTCTGGGGACAAGGGGATTCACCCCTCCACTTT. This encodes CASSLVWGQGDSPLHF.

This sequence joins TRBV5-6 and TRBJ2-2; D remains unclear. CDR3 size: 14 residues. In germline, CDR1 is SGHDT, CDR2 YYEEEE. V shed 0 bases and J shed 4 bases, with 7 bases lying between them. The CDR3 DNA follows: TGTGCCAGCAGCTTGGGTGGCAGCACCGGGGAGCTGTTTTTT. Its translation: CASSLGGSTGELFF.

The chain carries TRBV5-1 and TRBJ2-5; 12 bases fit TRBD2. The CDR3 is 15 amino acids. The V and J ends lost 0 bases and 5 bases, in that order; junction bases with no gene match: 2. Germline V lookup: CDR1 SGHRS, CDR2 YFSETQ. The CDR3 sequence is CASSLGLAGVETQYF. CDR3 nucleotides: TGCGCCAGCAGCTTGGGACTAGCGGGGGTTGAGACCCAGTACTTC.

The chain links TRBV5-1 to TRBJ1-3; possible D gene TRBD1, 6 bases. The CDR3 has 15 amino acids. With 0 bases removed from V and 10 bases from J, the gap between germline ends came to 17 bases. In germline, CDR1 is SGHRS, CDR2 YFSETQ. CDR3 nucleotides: TGCGCCAGCAGCTTGGCCTGGGGACAAAGGGAAACCATATATTTT. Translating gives CASSLAWGQRETIYF. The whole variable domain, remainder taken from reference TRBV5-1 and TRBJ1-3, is KAGVTQTPRYLIKTRGQQVTLSCSPISGHRSVSWYQQTPGQGLQFLFEYFSETQRNKGNFPGRFSGRQFSNSRSEMNVSTLELGDSALYLCASSLAWGQRETIYFGEGSWLTVV.

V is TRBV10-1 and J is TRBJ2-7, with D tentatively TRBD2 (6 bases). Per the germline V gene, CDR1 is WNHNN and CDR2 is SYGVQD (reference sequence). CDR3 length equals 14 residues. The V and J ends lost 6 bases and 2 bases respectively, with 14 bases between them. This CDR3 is CASSPATRTYEQYF. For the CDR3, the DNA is TGCGCCAGCAGCCCCGCGACTAGGACCTACGAGCAGTACTTC.

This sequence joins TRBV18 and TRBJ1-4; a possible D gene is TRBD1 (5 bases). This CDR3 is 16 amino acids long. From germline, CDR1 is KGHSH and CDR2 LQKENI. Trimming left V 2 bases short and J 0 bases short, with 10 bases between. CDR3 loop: CASSPAWGATNEKLFF. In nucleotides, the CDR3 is TGTGCCAGCTCACCAGCATGGGGGGCAACTAATGAAAAACTGTTTTTT.

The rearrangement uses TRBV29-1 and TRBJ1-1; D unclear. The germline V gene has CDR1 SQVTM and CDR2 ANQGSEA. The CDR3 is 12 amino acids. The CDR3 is CIPEGPSTEAFF. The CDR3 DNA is TGCATCCCTGAGGGTCCGTCAACTGAAGCTTTCTTT.

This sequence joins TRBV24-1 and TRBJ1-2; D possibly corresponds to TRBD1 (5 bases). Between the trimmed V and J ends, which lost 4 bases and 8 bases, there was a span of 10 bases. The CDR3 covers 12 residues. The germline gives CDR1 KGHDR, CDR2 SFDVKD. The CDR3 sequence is CATSEAGEGYTF. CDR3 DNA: TGTGCCACCAGTGAGGCGGGGGAGGGCTACACCTTC.

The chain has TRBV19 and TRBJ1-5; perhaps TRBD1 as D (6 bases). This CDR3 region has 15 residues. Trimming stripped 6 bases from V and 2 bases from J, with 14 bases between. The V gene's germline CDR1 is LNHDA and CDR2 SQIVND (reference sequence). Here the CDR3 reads CASRTGGSGNQPQHF. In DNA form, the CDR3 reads TGTGCCAGTAGGACTGGGGGCAGCGGCAATCAGCCCCAGCATTTT.

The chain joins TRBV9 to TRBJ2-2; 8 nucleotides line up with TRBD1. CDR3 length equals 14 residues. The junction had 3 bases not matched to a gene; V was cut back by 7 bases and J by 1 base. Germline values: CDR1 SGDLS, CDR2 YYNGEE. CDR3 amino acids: CASAGQENTGELFF. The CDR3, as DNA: TGTGCCAGCGCGGGACAGGAGAACACCGGGGAGCTGTTTTTT.

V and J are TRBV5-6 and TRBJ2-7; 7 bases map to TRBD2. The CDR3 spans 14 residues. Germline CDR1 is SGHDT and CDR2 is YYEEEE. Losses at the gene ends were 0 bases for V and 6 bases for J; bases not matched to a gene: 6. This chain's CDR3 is CASSLDGGIGEQYF. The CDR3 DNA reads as TGTGCCAGCAGCTTGGACGGGGGGATCGGCGAGCAGTACTTC.

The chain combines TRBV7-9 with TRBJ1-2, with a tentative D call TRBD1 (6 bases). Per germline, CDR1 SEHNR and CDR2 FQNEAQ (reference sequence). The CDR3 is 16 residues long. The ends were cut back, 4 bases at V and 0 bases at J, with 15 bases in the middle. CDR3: CASSSTGDEPNYGYTF. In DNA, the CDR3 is TGTGCCAGCAGCTCGACAGGAGACGAGCCTAACTATGGCTACACCTTC.

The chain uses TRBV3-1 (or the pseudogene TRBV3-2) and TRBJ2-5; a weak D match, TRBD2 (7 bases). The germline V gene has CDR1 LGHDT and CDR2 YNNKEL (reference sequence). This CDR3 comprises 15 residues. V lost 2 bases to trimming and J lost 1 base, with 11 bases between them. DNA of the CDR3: TGTGCCAGCAGCCAATTACGGGGGGCCCAAGAGACCCAGTACTTC. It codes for CASSQLRGAQETQYF.

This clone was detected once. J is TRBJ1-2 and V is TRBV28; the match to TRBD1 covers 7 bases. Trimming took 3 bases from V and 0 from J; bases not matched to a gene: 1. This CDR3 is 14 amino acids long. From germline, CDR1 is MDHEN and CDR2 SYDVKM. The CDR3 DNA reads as TGTGCCAGCAGTTTCAGGGGGGCTAACTATGGCTACACCTTC. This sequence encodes CASSFRGANYGYTF.

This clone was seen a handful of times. The chain's CDR3 is CATQLQGSTSGYTF. CDR3 coding DNA: TGTGCCACCCAGCTGCAGGGATCGACGTCGGGCTACACCTTC. The chain links TRBV10-3 to TRBJ1-2; perhaps TRBD1 as D (5 bases). This CDR3 is built from 14 residues. Trimming stripped 10 bases from V and 8 bases from J, with 23 bases between. Germline V gene sequence: CDR1 ENHRY, CDR2 SYGVKD.

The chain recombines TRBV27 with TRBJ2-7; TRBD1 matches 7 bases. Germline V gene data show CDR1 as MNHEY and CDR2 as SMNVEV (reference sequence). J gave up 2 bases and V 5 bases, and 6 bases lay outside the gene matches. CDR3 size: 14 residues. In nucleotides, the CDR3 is TGTGCCAGCAGTACACGGGACAGAGCCTACGAGCAGTACTTC. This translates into CASSTRDRAYEQYF.

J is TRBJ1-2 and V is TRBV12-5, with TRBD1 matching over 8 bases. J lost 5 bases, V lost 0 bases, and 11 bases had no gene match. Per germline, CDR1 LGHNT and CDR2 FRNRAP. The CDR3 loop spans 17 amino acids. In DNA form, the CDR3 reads TGTGCTAGTGGTTTGGTAGTCAACAGGGGGGAACTTTATGGCTACACCTTC. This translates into CASGLVVNRGELYGYTF.

CDR3 sequence reads: CSGRQGTDTQYF. CDR3 coding DNA: TGCAGCGGCCGACAGGGCACAGATACGCAGTATTTT. V usage is TRBV29-1 and J usage is TRBJ2-3, with a tentative D call TRBD1 (6 bases). CDR1 and CDR2 (germline): SQVTM, ANQGSEA. Trimming stripped 7 bases from V and 1 base from J, with 9 bases between. The CDR3 extends over 12 amino acids.

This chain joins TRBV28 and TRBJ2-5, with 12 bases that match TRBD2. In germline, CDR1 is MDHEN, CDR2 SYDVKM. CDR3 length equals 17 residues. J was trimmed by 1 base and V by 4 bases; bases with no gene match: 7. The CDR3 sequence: CASSSRLAGDLQETQYF. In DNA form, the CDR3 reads TGTGCCAGCAGTTCCCGACTAGCGGGGGACCTCCAAGAGACCCAGTACTTC.

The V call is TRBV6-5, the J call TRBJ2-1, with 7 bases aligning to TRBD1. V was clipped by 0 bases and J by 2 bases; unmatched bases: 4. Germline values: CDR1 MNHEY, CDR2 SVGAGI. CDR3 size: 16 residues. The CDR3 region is CASSYSGDRAYNEQFF. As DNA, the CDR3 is TGTGCCAGCAGTTACTCTGGGGACAGAGCCTACAATGAGCAGTTCTTC.

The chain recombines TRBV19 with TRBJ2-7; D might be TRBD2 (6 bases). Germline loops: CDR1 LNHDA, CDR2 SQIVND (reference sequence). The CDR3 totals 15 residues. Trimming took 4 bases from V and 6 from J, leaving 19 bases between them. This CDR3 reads CASSKGPNPRGEQYF. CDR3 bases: TGTGCCAGTAGTAAAGGACCGAACCCGCGGGGCGAGCAGTACTTC.

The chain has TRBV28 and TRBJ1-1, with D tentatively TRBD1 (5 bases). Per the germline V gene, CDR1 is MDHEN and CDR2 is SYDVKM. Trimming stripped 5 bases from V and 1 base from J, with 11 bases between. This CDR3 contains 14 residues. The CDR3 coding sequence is TGTGCCAGCAGTCCTTATGGACAGAACACTGAAGCTTTCTTT. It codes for CASSPYGQNTEAFF.

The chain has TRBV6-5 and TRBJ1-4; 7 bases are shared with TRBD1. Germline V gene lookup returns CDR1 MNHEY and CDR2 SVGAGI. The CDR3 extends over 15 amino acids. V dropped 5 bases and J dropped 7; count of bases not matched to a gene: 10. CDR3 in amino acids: CASSPDRASGEKLFF. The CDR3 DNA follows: TGTGCCAGCAGTCCCGACAGGGCCTCGGGTGAAAAACTGTTTTTT.